Sequencing of this T cell receptor beta chain was carried out in a study of T cells in tuberculosis. The wider study: T cells were selected with CD1B tetramers loaded with glucose monomycolate.

This clone showed up just once. Antigen unknown. Study results and limitations: GEM motif frequencies gave around 70% accuracy; the GMM repertoire gave about 90%.

The V segment lost 5 bases and the J segment 2 bases; nucleotides outside the gene matches: 13. The CDR3 contains 18 residues. The germline V gene encodes CDR1 SGHAT and CDR2 FQNNGV. The repertoire was sequenced with immunoSEQ multiplex PCR; TCRdb's copy has only in-frame clones and lacks some. Of about 43,000 clones in the sample, roughly 94% were seen once. This sequence was found in a donor aged 10-29 years with latent tuberculosis or without tuberculosis infection. Some clones in this sample may be carry-over from other donors' samples. The chain couples TRBV11-2 to TRBJ2-7; 12 nucleotides line up with TRBD2. Sequencing was performed on PBMCs. CDR3 sequence: CASSRLGLAGIDPYEQYF. The CDR3 bases are TGTGCCAGCAGCCGATTAGGACTAGCGGGGATAGACCCCTACGAGCAGTACTTC.